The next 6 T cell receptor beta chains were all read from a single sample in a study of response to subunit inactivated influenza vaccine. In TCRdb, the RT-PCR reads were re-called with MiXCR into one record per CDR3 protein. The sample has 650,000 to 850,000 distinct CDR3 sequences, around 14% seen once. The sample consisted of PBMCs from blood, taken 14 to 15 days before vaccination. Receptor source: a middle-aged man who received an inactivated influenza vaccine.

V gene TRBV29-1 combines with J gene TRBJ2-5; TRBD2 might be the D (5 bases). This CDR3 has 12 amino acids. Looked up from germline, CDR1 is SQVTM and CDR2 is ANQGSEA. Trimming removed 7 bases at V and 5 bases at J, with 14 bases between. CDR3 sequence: CSAGVRRETQYF. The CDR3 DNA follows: TGCAGCGCCGGGGTCCGGAGGGAGACCCAGTACTTC.

CDR3 bases: TGTGCCAGCAGCATCCGGACAGGGTCCTATGGCTACACCTTC. Its translation: CASSIRTGSYGYTF. The V call is TRBV3-1, the J call TRBJ1-2; TRBD1 matches at 8 bases. The CDR3 contains 14 residues. Trimming at V came to 5 bases and at J to 4 bases, leaving 6 bases not matched to a gene. CDR1 and CDR2 (germline): LGHDT, YNNKEL (reference sequence).

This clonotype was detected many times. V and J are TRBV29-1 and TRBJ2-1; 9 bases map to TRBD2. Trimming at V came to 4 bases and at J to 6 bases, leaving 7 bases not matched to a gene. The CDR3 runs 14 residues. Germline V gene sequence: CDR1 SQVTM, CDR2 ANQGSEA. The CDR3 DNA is TGCAGCGTTGGACCTAGCGGGACTATCAATGAGCAGTTCTTC. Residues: CSVGPSGTINEQFF.

The CDR3 loop is CASSYRGMNEQYF. The CDR3 DNA reads TGTGCCAGCAGTTATCGCGGTATGAACGAGCAGTACTTC. The V and J genes are TRBV12-3 or TRBV12-4 and TRBJ2-7; D is unresolved. The CDR3 extends over 13 amino acids. V lost 4 bases to trimming and J lost 5 bases, with 12 bases between them.

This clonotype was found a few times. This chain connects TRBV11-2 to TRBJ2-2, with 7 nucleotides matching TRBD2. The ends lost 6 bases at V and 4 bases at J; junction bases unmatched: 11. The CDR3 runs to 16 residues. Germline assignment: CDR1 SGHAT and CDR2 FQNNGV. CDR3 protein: CASRSLRGGVTGELFF. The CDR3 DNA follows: TGTGCCAGCAGGTCCCTTAGGGGAGGGGTCACCGGGGAGCTGTTTTTT. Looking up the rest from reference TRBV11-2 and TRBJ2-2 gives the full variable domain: EAGVAQSPRYKIIEKRQSVAFWCNPISGHATLYWYQQILGQGPKLLIQFQNNGVVDDSQLPKDRFSAERLKGVDSTLKIQPAKLEDSAVYLCASRSLRGGVTGELFFGEGSRLTVL.

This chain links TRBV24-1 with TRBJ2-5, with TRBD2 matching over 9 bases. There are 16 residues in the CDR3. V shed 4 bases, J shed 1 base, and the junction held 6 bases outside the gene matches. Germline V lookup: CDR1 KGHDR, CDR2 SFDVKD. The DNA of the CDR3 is TGTGCCACCAGTGAATATGATAGCGGGGGCCAAGAGACCCAGTACTTC. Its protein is CATSEYDSGGQETQYF.